The 4 T cell receptor beta chains below all came from one sample that was sequenced in a study of blood T cells in healthy people across ages. Sample-barcoded 5' priming and a J-beta primer mix drove a second PCR of roughly 6 to 12 cycles. TCRdb reanalysed the 5' RACE reads using MiXCR and keeps one entry per CDR3 protein. The top ten clones hold around an eighth of a sample with approximately 900,000 distinct CDR3 sequences, around 46% of them seen once. Sequenced sample: blood. These receptors were obtained from a man under 40 in good health.

A few counts support this clonotype. The chain couples TRBV6-1 to TRBJ2-5; D remains unclear. From germline, CDR1 is MNHNS and CDR2 SASEGT. The CDR3 covers 13 residues. Trimming removed 8 bases at V and 0 bases at J, with 10 bases between. The CDR3 nucleotides read TGTGCCAGCTTTGCAGTGTACCAAGAGACCCAGTACTTC. It specifies CASFAVYQETQYF.

This clonotype was found a few times. The rearrangement joins TRBV27 to TRBJ2-7; 9 bases map to TRBD1. V gave up 0 bases and J gave up 3 bases; unmatched junction bases: 6. The germline CDR1 and CDR2 sequences are MNHEY and SMNVEV (reference sequence). CDR3 length equals 16 residues. CDR3 loop: CASSLSGQGEGYEQYF. In DNA form, the CDR3 reads TGTGCCAGCAGTTTATCGGGACAGGGAGAGGGCTACGAGCAGTACTTC.

V usage is TRBV4-1 and J usage is TRBJ2-6; no firm D call. The CDR3 runs 16 residues. Germline V CDR1 and CDR2: MGHRA, YSYEKL. The ends were cut back, 1 base at V and 0 bases at J, with 7 bases in the middle. Here the CDR3 reads CASSQGVASGANVLTF. CDR3 coding DNA: TGCGCCAGCAGCCAAGGAGTTGCCTCTGGGGCCAACGTCCTGACTTTC.

The rearrangement joins TRBV7-9 to TRBJ2-5, with D maybe TRBD2 (7 bases). Germline assignment: CDR1 SEHNR and CDR2 FQNEAQ (reference sequence). CDR3 size: 16 residues. Trimming removed 1 base from V and 0 bases from J, with 12 bases in between. The CDR3 nucleotides read TGTGCCAGCAGCTTAGAGGCGCGGGGGCACCAAGAGACCCAGTACTTC. Residues: CASSLEARGHQETQYF.